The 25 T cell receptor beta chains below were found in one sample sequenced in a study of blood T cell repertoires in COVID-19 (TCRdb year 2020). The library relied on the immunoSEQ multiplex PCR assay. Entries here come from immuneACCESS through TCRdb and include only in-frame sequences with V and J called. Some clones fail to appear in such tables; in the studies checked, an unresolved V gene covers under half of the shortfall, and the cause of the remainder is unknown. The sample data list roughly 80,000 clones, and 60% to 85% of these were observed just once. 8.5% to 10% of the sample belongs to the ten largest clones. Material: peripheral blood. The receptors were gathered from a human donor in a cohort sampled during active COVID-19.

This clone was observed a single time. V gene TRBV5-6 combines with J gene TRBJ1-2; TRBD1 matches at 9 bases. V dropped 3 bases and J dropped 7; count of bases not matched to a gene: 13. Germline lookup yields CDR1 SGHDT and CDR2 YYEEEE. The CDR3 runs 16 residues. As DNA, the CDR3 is TGTGCCAGCAGCTCCTCCCGGGACAGGGTACCGGGTGGCTACACCTTC. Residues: CASSSSRDRVPGGYTF.

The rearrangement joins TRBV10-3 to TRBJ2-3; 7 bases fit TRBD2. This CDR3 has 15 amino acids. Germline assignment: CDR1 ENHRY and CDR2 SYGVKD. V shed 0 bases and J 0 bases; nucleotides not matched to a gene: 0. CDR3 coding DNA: TGTGCCATCAGTGAGTCACTAGCGAGCACAGATACGCAGTATTTT. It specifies CAISESLASTDTQYF.

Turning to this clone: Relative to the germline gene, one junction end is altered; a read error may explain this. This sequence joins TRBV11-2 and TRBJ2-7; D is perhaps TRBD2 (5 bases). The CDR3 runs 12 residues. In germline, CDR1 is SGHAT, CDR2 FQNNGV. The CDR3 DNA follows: TGTGCCAGCAGCTTAGATTACGGGGAATGGCACTTC. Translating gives CASSLDYGEWHF. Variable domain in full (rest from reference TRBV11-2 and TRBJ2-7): EAGVAQSPRYKIIEKRQSVAFWCNPISGHATLYWYQQILGQGPKLLIQFQNNGVVDDSQLPKDRFSAERLKGVDSTLKIQPAKLEDSAVYLCASSLDYGEWHFGPGTRLTVT.

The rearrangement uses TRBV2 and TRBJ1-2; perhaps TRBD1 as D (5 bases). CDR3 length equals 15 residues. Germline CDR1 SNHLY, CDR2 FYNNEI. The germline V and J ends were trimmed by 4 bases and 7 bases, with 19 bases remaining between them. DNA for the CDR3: TGTGCCAGCAGTGGGATGCAGGGAGGGACGGGTGGCTACACCTTC. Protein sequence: CASSGMQGGTGGYTF.

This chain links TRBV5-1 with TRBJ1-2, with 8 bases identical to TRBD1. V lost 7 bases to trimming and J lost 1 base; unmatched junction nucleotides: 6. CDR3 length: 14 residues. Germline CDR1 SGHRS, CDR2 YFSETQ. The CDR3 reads CASGTGGFNYGYTF. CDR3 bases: TGCGCCAGCGGTACAGGGGGATTTAACTATGGCTACACCTTC.

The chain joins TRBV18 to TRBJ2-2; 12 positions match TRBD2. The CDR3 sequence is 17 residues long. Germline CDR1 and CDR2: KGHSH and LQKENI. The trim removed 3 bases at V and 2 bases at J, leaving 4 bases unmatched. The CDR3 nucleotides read TGTGCCAGCTCACCTCGACTAGCGGGGGACAACACCGGGGAGCTGTTTTTT. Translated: CASSPRLAGDNTGELFF.

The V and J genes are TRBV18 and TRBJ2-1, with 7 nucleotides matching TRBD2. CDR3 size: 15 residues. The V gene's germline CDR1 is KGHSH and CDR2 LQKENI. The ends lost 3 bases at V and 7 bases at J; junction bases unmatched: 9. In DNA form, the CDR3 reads TGTGCCAGCTCACCTCGGGACTACGGGCGGAATGAGCAGTTCTTC. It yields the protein CASSPRDYGRNEQFF.

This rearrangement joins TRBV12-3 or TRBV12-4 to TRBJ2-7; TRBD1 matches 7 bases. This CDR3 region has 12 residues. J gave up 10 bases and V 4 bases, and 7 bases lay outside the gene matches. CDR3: CASSSLDRDQYF. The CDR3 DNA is TGTGCCAGCAGTTCCCTCGACAGGGACCAGTACTTC.

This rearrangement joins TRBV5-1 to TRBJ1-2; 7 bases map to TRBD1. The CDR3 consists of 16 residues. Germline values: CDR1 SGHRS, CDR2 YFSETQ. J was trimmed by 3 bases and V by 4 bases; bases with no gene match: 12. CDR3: CASSRHPGQQDYGYTF. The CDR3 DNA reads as TGCGCCAGCAGCCGCCACCCGGGACAGCAGGACTATGGCTACACCTTC.

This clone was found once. In DNA, the CDR3 is TGTGCCAGCAGTACCGGGGGACAGGGGGACGAAAAACTGTTTTTT. Protein product: CASSTGGQGDEKLFF. The chain is built from TRBV28 and TRBJ1-4; 11 positions match TRBD1. The trim removed 5 bases at V and 8 bases at J, leaving 7 bases unmatched. Germline loops: CDR1 MDHEN, CDR2 SYDVKM. This CDR3 contains 15 residues.

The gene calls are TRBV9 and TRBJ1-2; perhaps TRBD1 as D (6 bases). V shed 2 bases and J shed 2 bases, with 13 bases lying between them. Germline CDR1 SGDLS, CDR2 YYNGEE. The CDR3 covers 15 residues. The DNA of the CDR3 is TGTGCCAGCAGCGTTGGAGGACAGTTCAACTATGGCTACACCTTC. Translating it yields CASSVGGQFNYGYTF.

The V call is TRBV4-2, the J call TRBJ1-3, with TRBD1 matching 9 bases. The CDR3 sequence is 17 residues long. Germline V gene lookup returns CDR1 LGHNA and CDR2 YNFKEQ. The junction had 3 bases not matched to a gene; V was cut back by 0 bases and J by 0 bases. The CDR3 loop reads CASSQELGQGSGNTIYF. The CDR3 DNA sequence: TGTGCCAGCAGCCAAGAGTTGGGACAGGGCTCTGGAAACACCATATATTTT.

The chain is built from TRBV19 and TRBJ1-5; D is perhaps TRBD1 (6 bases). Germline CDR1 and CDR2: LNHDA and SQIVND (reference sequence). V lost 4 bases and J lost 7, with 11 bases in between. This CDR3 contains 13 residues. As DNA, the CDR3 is TGTGCCAGTAGTACAGGGGTTTGGCAGCCCCAGCATTTT. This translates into CASSTGVWQPQHF. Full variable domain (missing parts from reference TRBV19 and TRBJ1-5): DGGITQSPKYLFRKEGQNVTLSCEQNLNHDAMYWYRQDPGQGLRLIYYSQIVNDFQKGDIAEGYSVSREKKESFPLTVTSAQKNPTAFYLCASSTGVWQPQHFGDGTRLSIL.

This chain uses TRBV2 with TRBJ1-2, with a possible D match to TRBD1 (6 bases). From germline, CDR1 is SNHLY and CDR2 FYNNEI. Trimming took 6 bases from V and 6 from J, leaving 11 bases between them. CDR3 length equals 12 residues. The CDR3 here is CASRGRGDGYTF. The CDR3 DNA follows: TGTGCCAGCAGGGGGAGGGGGGATGGCTACACCTTC.

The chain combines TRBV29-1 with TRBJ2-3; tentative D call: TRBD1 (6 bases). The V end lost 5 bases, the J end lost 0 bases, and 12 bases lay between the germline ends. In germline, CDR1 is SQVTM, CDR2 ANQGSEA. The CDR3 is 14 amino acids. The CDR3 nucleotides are TGCAGCGTTCTCCAGGGGTCCAGCACAGATACGCAGTATTTT. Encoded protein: CSVLQGSSTDTQYF.

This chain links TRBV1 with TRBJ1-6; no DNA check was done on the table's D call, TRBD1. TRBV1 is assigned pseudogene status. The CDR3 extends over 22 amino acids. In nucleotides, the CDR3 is TGCACCAGCAGCCAAGATTCAAGCGGGACAGGGGGCATTAGTTCGCCAAATTCACCCCTCCACTTT. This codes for CTSSQDSSGTGGISSPNSPLHF.

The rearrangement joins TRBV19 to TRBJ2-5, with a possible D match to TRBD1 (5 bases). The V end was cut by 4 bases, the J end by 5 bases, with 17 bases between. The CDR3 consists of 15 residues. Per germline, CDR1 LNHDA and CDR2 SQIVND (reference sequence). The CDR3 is CASSTRGRMGETQYF. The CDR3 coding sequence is TGTGCCAGTAGTACTAGGGGCCGGATGGGGGAGACCCAGTACTTC.

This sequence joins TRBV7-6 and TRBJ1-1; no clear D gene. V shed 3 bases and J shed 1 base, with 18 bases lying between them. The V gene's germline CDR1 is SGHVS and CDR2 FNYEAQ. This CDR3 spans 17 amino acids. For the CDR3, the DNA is TGTGCCAGCAGCTTCTATGCCCCGGGGTTCGGGAACACTGAAGCTTTCTTT. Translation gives CASSFYAPGFGNTEAFF.

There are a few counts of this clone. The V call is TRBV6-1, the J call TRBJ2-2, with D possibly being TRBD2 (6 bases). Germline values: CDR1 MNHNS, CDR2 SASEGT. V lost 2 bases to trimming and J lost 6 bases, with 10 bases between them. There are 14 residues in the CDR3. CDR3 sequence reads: CASSEYGEAGELFF. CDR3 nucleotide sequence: TGTGCCAGCAGTGAATACGGGGAGGCCGGGGAGCTGTTTTTT.

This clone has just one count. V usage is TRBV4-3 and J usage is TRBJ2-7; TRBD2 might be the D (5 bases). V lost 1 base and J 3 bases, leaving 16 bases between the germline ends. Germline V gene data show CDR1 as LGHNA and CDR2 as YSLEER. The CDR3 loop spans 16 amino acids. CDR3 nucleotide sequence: TGCGCCAGCAGCCAAGGGGTAGGAGGACGAGTCTACGAGCAGTACTTC. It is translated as CASSQGVGGRVYEQYF.

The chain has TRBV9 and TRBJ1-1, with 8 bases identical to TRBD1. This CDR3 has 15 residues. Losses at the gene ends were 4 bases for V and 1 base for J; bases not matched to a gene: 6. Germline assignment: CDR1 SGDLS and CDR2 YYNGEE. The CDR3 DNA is TGTGCCAGCAGCCCCTGGACAGGGACGAACACTGAAGCTTTCTTT. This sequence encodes CASSPWTGTNTEAFF.

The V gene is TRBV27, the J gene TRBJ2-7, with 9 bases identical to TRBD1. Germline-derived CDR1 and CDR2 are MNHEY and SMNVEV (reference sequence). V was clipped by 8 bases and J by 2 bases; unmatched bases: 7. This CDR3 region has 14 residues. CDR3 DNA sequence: TGTGCCAGCGCGCCAGGGACAGGGACCTACGAGCAGTACTTC. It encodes CASAPGTGTYEQYF.

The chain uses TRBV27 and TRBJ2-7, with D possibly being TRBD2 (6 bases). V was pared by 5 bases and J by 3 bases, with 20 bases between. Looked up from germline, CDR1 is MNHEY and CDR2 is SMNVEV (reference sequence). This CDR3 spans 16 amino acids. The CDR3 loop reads CASSQRGSGDYYEQYF. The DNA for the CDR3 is TGTGCCAGCAGTCAACGTGGGTCGGGGGATTACTACGAGCAGTACTTC.

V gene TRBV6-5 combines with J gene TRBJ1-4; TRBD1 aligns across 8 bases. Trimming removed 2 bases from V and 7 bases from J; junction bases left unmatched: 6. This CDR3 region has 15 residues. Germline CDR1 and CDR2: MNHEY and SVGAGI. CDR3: CASSYRDRRIEKLFF. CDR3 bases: TGTGCCAGCAGTTACCGGGACAGGAGGATTGAAAAACTGTTTTTT.

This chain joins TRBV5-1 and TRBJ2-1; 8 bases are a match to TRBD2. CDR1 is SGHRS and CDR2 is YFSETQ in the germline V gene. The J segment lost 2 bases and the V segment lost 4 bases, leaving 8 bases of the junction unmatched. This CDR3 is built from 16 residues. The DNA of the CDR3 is TGCGCCAGCAGCATGTTCGAGACTAGCGCCTACAATGAGCAGTTCTTC. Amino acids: CASSMFETSAYNEQFF.